Shown below are 18 T cell receptor beta chains from a single sample sequenced in a study of cytomegalovirus exposure and HLA in healthy donors (dated 2017 in TCRdb). The library was obtained by the immunoSEQ multiplex PCR assay. The multiplex PCR relied on a mix of 60 forward primers for TCR Vbeta segments and 13 reverse primers for TCR Jbeta segments. The immuneACCESS repertoire file appears here via TCRdb, limited to in-frame rearrangements. These files lack a portion of the clones; in checked studies, under half of the deficit traces to unresolved V genes, and the cause of the others is not known. This sample comprises fewer than 200,000 clones, 82% of them detected only once. 1.5% of the sample comes from the top ten. Sequenced: PBMCs. The receptors shown here come from a male donor in good health and CMV-seronegative.

This clone was seen a handful of times. The genes are TRBV6-4 and TRBJ2-2; the D gene is possibly TRBD2 (6 bases). V gave up 0 bases and J gave up 4 bases, with 6 bases separating them. This CDR3 is 14 amino acids long. CDR1 and CDR2 from the germline V gene are MRHNA and SNTAGT. This CDR3 is CASSDSTSTGELFF. Here the CDR3 DNA reads TGTGCCAGCAGTGACTCGACTAGCACCGGGGAGCTGTTTTTT.

The chain is built from TRBV6-1 and TRBJ1-3; D gene unclear. The CDR3 consists of 13 residues. V was shortened by 3 bases and J by 0 bases, with 3 bases between the two germline ends. Germline V gene data show CDR1 as MNHNS and CDR2 as SASEGT. CDR3 bases: TGTGCCAGCAGTGACCACTCTGGAAACACCATATATTTT. Translated: CASSDHSGNTIYF.

This clone occurred once. The J gene is TRBJ2-1, the V gene TRBV4-1; D uncertain. Germline values: CDR1 MGHRA, CDR2 YSYEKL. The germline V and J ends were trimmed by 0 bases and 4 bases, with 16 bases remaining between them. This CDR3 is built from 17 residues. The CDR3 DNA follows: TGCGCCAGCAGCCAAGATATGCCCCCAGGAATGTACAATGAGCAGTTCTTC. Its translation is CASSQDMPPGMYNEQFF.

V and J are TRBV7-9 and TRBJ2-7; 9 bases map to TRBD1. Per the germline V gene, CDR1 is SEHNR and CDR2 is FQNEAQ (reference sequence). Trimming removed 5 bases from V and 2 bases from J; junction bases left unmatched: 4. This CDR3 has 14 residues. This chain's CDR3 is CASSPDRGAYEQYF. DNA of the CDR3: TGTGCCAGCAGCCCGGACAGGGGAGCCTACGAGCAGTACTTC.

The chain links TRBV5-6 to TRBJ2-1; TRBD1 agrees at 8 bases. The trim removed 4 bases at V and 6 bases at J, leaving 9 bases unmatched. This CDR3 region has 15 residues. Germline CDR1 is SGHDT and CDR2 is YYEEEE. The CDR3, as DNA: TGTGCCAGCAGCAACCAGGACAGGGACCGCAATGAGCAGTTCTTC. It is translated as CASSNQDRDRNEQFF.

This sequence joins TRBV7-9 and TRBJ1-5; 8 nucleotides line up with TRBD1. V shed 5 bases, J shed 3 bases, and the junction held 3 bases outside the gene matches. Looked up from germline, CDR1 is SEHNR and CDR2 is FQNEAQ (reference sequence). This CDR3 is 14 amino acids long. The CDR3: CASSQTGDNQPQHF. The DNA for the CDR3 is TGTGCCAGCAGCCAGACAGGGGACAATCAGCCCCAGCATTTT.

This chain joins TRBV18 and TRBJ1-2; D remains ambiguous. Germline CDR1 reads KGHSH; CDR2 reads LQKENI. V gave up 3 bases and J gave up 5 bases, with 13 bases separating them. This CDR3 comprises 14 residues. The CDR3 DNA sequence: TGTGCCAGCTCACCTCCGAACAACCCGTATGGCTACACCTTC. Its protein product is CASSPPNNPYGYTF.

J is TRBJ1-4 and V is TRBV28, with 7 bases fitting TRBD1. The J segment lost 7 bases and the V segment lost 6 bases, leaving 17 bases of the junction unmatched. This CDR3 spans 17 amino acids. CDR1 and CDR2 (germline): MDHEN, SYDVKM. For the CDR3, the DNA is TGTGCCAGCAGCACCCGCAGGATGCGACAGGGAGGTGAAAAACTGTTTTTT. Residues: CASSTRRMRQGGEKLFF.

The chain carries TRBV18 and TRBJ2-5; tentative D call: TRBD1 (6 bases). V was clipped by 3 bases and J by 5 bases, with 22 bases between them. The CDR3 has 17 residues. Germline assignment: CDR1 KGHSH and CDR2 LQKENI. CDR3 coding DNA: TGTGCCAGCTCACCTTCACCAGAACAGGGATGGGAGGAGACCCAGTACTTC. Protein: CASSPSPEQGWEETQYF. The entire variable domain, with the rest obtained from reference TRBV18 and TRBJ2-5, is as follows: NAGVMQNPRHLVRRRGQEARLRCSPMKGHSHVYWYRQLPEEGLKFMVYLQKENIIDESGMPKERFSAEFPKEGPSILRIQQVVRGDSAAYFCASSPSPEQGWEETQYFGPGTRLLVL.

This clone was counted a few times. V and J are TRBV5-1 and TRBJ1-2; 8 positions agree with TRBD1. The length of the CDR3 is 18 residues. The germline V gene has CDR1 SGHRS and CDR2 YFSETQ. Trimming cost V 3 bases and J 5 bases; bases outside gene matches: 18. CDR3 nucleotide sequence: TGCGCCAGCAGCTCACAGCCTCGGGGACAGGAGTCTTTGTATGGCTACACCTTC. This gives the protein CASSSQPRGQESLYGYTF. Based on the CDR3 plus reference TRBV5-1 and TRBJ1-2, the full variable domain is KAGVTQTPRYLIKTRGQQVTLSCSPISGHRSVSWYQQTPGQGLQFLFEYFSETQRNKGNFPGRFSGRQFSNSRSEMNVSTLELGDSALYLCASSSQPRGQESLYGYTFGSGTRLTVV.

The rearrangement links TRBV4-3 to TRBJ2-1, with D maybe TRBD1 (6 bases). The length of the CDR3 is 13 residues. V lost 3 bases and J lost 8, with 11 bases in between. The germline V gene has CDR1 LGHNA and CDR2 YSLEER. The CDR3 coding sequence is TGCGCCAGCAGCCATCTCAGGGGTGATGAGCAGTTCTTC. Protein: CASSHLRGDEQFF.

This clone was observed once. V is TRBV5-1 and J is TRBJ2-1, with 8 bases lining up with TRBD2. There are 14 residues in the CDR3. The germline gives CDR1 SGHRS, CDR2 YFSETQ. Trimming at V came to 2 bases and at J to 6 bases, leaving 4 bases not matched to a gene. The CDR3 loop reads CASSLSLAVNEQFF. The CDR3 DNA follows: TGCGCCAGCAGCTTATCACTAGCGGTCAATGAGCAGTTCTTC.

The V call is TRBV2, the J call TRBJ1-2, with D possibly matching TRBD1 (6 bases). The germline gives CDR1 SNHLY, CDR2 FYNNEI. The CDR3 is 16 amino acids. V was shortened by 6 bases and J by 8 bases, with 25 bases between the two germline ends. CDR3 DNA: TGTGCCAGCAGGGGGGGGGCGGGACTTCAACCTGAGGGCTACACCTTC. This codes for CASRGGAGLQPEGYTF. The full variable domain, in which reference TRBV2 and TRBJ1-2 provide the parts outside the CDR3, is EPEVTQTPSHQVTQMGQEVILRCVPISNHLYFYWYRQILGQKVEFLVSFYNNEISEKSEIFDDQFSVERPDGSNFTLKIRSTKLEDSAMYFCASRGGAGLQPEGYTFGSGTRLTVV.

CDR3 loop: CASSGDREYLETQYF. The CDR3 DNA reads as TGTGCCAGCAGTGGCGACCGGGAGTACTTAGAGACCCAGTACTTC. The chain carries TRBV6-1 and TRBJ2-5, with D perhaps matching TRBD2 (6 bases). The V end was cut by 4 bases, the J end by 4 bases, with 16 bases between. CDR3 length: 15 amino acids. Germline values: CDR1 MNHNS, CDR2 SASEGT.

Points on this clone: Germline is not matched at one junction end, which may reflect a read error. The chain combines TRBV5-4 with TRBJ1-2; TRBD1 might be the D (6 bases). There are 14 residues in the CDR3. The germline CDR1 and CDR2 sequences are SGHNT and YYREEE (reference sequence). The CDR3 coding sequence is TGTGCCAGCAGCGGACAGATAAATAACTATGACTACACCTTC. This encodes CASSGQINNYDYTF.

V is TRBV4-1 and J is TRBJ1-2; 7 positions agree with TRBD1. Germline trimming cut 1 base from V and 8 bases from J; bases unmatched to any gene: 7. Germline values: CDR1 MGHRA, CDR2 YSYEKL. The CDR3 extends over 14 amino acids. This CDR3 is CASSQGDSTWGYTF. The CDR3 nucleotides are TGCGCCAGCAGCCAAGGGGACAGCACTTGGGGCTACACCTTC.

This chain uses TRBV14 with TRBJ2-5; D not certain. Germline V CDR1 and CDR2: SGHDN, FVKESK. The CDR3 runs to 17 residues. Trimming pared 1 base from V and 1 base from J, leaving 16 bases between. As DNA, the CDR3 is TGTGCCAGCAGCCAAGTGGCCTCGTTCCGAAGCCAAGAGACCCAGTACTTC. Its translation is CASSQVASFRSQETQYF. The full variable domain, with the rest looked up from reference TRBV14 and TRBJ2-5, is EAGVTQFPSHSVIEKGQTVTLRCDPISGHDNLYWYRRVMGKEIKFLLHFVKESKQDESGMPNNRFLAERTGGTYSTLKVQPAELEDSGVYFCASSQVASFRSQETQYFGPGTRLLVL.

A few counts support this clone. The J gene is TRBJ2-7, the V gene TRBV5-4; D is possibly TRBD2 (6 bases). This CDR3 is built from 13 residues. The germline V and J ends were trimmed by 6 bases and 6 bases, with 16 bases remaining between them. CDR1 and CDR2 from the germline V gene are SGHNT and YYREEE (reference sequence). The CDR3 region is CASTRAGVVEQYF. CDR3 DNA: TGTGCCAGCACCCGAGCGGGCGTCGTCGAGCAGTACTTC.